The TCR beta chain under discussion was sequenced for a study of blood T cell repertoires in COVID-19 (dated by TCRdb to about 2020). About the full investigation: Samples from collaborators originated in the United States, Italy and Spain and spanned both the acute and convalescent phases of COVID-19. The prospective study material was composed of cDNA or gDNA derived from T cells, B-cell-depleted T cells, or PBMCs. The dataset comprised deeply sampled blood TCRbeta repertoires from subjects exposed to, actively infected with, or recovered from COVID-19. The repertoires were released in a freely available public database meant as a resource for research on the immune response to SARS-CoV-2. Samples were obtained from the ongoing ImmuneRACE study (first 160 participants) and from over a thousand subjects provided by 6 global collaborators. Sample metadata almost always included a de-identified subject ID, COVID-19 status, age in years and sex. Where available, HLA class I and class II types were taken from metadata supplied by the sample provider and were not determined by assay-based typing.

A word on this clone: Which antigen it targets is not known. No clone much larger than this one lies a single base away; base qualities are absent.

Each collaborating institution followed its own protocols to collect whole blood in K2EDTA tubes. For TCRbeta analysis, collaborators shipped samples in one of three forms: frozen whole blood, isolated PBMCs, or DNA extracted from either of those sample types. Overall results and qualifications from the work: The quantity of clinical and demographic metadata differed by source and by participant and was supplied without curation.

After removal of 4 bases from V and 6 bases from J, the junction retains 3 bases not matched to a gene. Measured from the cysteine to the phenylalanine, the CDR3 is 13 residues long. The kept DNA is CDR3 alone, 39 bases in frame from the first base. The germline V gene specifies SGHVS as CDR1 and FQNEAQ as CDR2. TCRbeta CDR3 regions were amplified from genomic DNA by means of the immunoSEQ Assay, a bias-controlled multiplex PCR. Concerning the study's data processing: Within the assay, amplification of reference gene primers was used to estimate how many nucleated cells each sample contained. To quantify the absolute abundance of each unique TCRbeta CDR3 rearrangement, sequence reads were collapsed and filtered. Productive Simpson clonality was computed per sample as the square root of Simpson's diversity index over productive rearrangements. TCRdb limited this immuneACCESS table to in-frame rearrangements with V and J called. A share of clones is missing; checked studies link under half to unresolved V genes, and the rest is unexplained. V and J calls and clone size follow that table, whereas D and trimming were derived from the DNA. Within this sample are more than 150,000 clones, with around 83% of them counted one time only. The ten largest clonotypes hold almost 1% of the sample.

The chain employs TRBV7-8 and TRBJ2-1, with TRBD1 matching 7 junction bases. Sequencing was carried out using peripheral blood. The receptor was isolated from a man aged 18 to 30 with acute or convalescent COVID-19. The sequence in DNA is TGTGCCAGCAGCTGGGACAGTGTCAATGAGCAGTTCTTC. Translated, it reads CASSWDSVNEQFF.